In this sample, the clone carrying this T cell receptor (beta chain) turned up many times. Its cognate antigen is unknown. The data were taken from a study of Graves' ophthalmopathy and Graves' hyperthyroidism. Study-wide points: Progression of ophthalmopathy was predicted by the model with around 70% sensitivity and around 77% specificity.

Researchers took RNA transcripts and amplified TCR beta CDR3 regions from them. RT-PCR was first run with HTBI primers, then multiplex PCR in a second round. TCRdb re-analysed the multiplex PCR reads in MiXCR, keeping a single row per CDR3 protein. The sample shows some 520,000 distinct CDR3 sequences, approximately 14% of them seen only once. This clonotype was sampled from a young woman with Graves' ophthalmopathy. Sample: blood.

The CDR3: CASSYGEVNTEAFF. CDR3 nucleotides: TGTGCCAGCAGTTACGGGGAGGTGAACACTGAAGCTTTCTTT. This chain joins TRBV6-2 or TRBV6-3 and TRBJ1-1; D call uncertain. The V end was cut by 2 bases, the J end by 0 bases, with 7 bases between. This CDR3 comprises 14 residues. Germline V CDR1 and CDR2: MNHEY, SVGEGT.